The 15 T cell receptor beta chains below were found in one sample sequenced in a study of T cell clonality in common variable immunodeficiency. Measured with immunoSEQ multiplex PCR; TCRdb has only the in-frame clones, and not every one. Sampling found 60,000 to 75,000 clones, none seen once. Input material: peripheral blood mononuclear cells. These receptors all stem from a person between 18 and 69 years old in good health.

This clone was seen ten or more times. With the read ending 3 residues before the CDR3 end, the germline J gene is used to fill in that end. The chain is built from TRBV28 and TRBJ1-1, with D hard to call. Between the trimmed V and J ends, which lost 6 bases and 0 bases, there was a span of 5 bases. The CDR3 has 12 residues. Germline lookup yields CDR1 MDHEN and CDR2 SYDVKM. The sequenced part of the CDR3 DNA is TGTGCCAGCAGCCTCGTGAACACTGAA. It encodes CASSLVNTE. The entire CDR3 protein is CASSLVNTEAFF.

Ten or more counts support this clone. The sequenced fragment ends 3 residues before the CDR3 boundary, so the rest is inferred from the germline J gene. The rearrangement joins TRBV28 to TRBJ2-1; 8 bases match TRBD2. V was pared by 1 base and J by 6 bases, with 5 bases of the junction left unmatched. From germline, CDR1 is MDHEN and CDR2 SYDVKM. The CDR3 runs 15 residues. The CDR3: CASSLYSGIINEQFF. The sequenced part of the CDR3 DNA is TGTGCCAGCAGTTTATATAGCGGGATCATCAATGAG.

This clone has at least ten counts. Read coverage stops 3 residues before the CDR3 terminus; the germline J gene supplies the remainder. The chain uses TRBV30 and TRBJ1-1; 10 bases are shared with TRBD1. This CDR3 region has 17 residues. From germline, CDR1 is GTSNPN and CDR2 SVGIG (reference sequence). The trim removed 2 bases at V and 0 bases at J, leaving 9 bases unmatched. CDR3 DNA, as far as it was read: TGTGCCTGGAGTACCTACGGGACAGGGGCTATGAACACTGAA. This gives the protein CAWSTYGTGAMNTE. The CDR3 as a whole reads CAWSTYGTGAMNTEAFF.

This clone appeared many times. The CDR3 extends 3 residues past the end of the read, so its final part is completed from the germline J gene. V is TRBV2 and J is TRBJ2-2; the match to TRBD2 covers 10 bases. CDR3 length: 16 residues. CDR1 and CDR2 (germline): SNHLY, FYNNEI. V shed 6 bases, J shed 5 bases, and the junction held 9 bases outside the gene matches. The CDR3 protein is CASRGGSSGGTGELFF. Partial CDR3 DNA: TGTGCCAGCAGGGGGGGGTCTAGCGGGGGAACCGGGGAG. The whole variable domain, filled in from reference TRBV2 and TRBJ2-2, reads EPEVTQTPSHQVTQMGQEVILRCVPISNHLYFYWYRQILGQKVEFLVSFYNNEISEKSEIFDDQFSVERPDGSNFTLKIRSTKLEDSAMYFCASRGGSSGGTGELFFGEGSRLTVL.

Ten or more counts support this clone. The CDR3 goes on 3 residues after the read ends, and that part is filled in from the germline J gene. The V and J genes are TRBV7-2 and TRBJ1-4, with 11 bases lining up with TRBD1. The ends lost 5 bases at V and 6 bases at J; junction bases unmatched: 2. Per the germline V gene, CDR1 is SGHTA and CDR2 is FQGNSA. The length of the CDR3 is 14 residues. The CDR3 sequence: CASSRDRGYEKLFF. The DNA read from the CDR3 is TGTGCCAGCAGCCGGGACAGGGGGTATGAAAAA.

The sequenced CDR3 bases are TGCGCCAGCAGCTTGGGAGGGGGCTGTACAGATACG. Protein product: CASSLGGGCTDT. The whole CDR3 protein is CASSLGGGCTDTQYF. The genes are TRBV5-1 and TRBJ2-3; 7 nucleotides line up with TRBD1. The CDR3 is cut off 3 residues early in the read; its end comes from the germline J gene. CDR1 is SGHRS, CDR2 YFSETQ, per germline. The CDR3 is 15 amino acids. V was pared by 0 bases and J by 3 bases, with 4 bases of the junction left unmatched.

The sample holds many counts of this clone. The CDR3 goes on 3 residues after the read ends, and that part is filled in from the germline J gene. This sequence joins TRBV18 and TRBJ1-3; 9 bases are shared with TRBD1. This CDR3 is 16 amino acids long. CDR1 and CDR2 (germline): KGHSH, LQKENI. V dropped 3 bases and J dropped 4; count of bases not matched to a gene: 7. The CDR3: CASSPSGTGTGNTIYF. CDR3 DNA (partial): TGTGCCAGCTCACCCTCCGGGACAGGGACCGGAAACACC.

In its sample, this clone was seen many times. The read finishes 3 residues shy of the CDR3 end, and the germline J gene is used to complete it. The chain recombines TRBV7-8 with TRBJ2-2; no clear D gene. V was clipped by 0 bases and J by 8 bases, with 7 bases between them. This CDR3 is 13 amino acids long. The germline CDR1 and CDR2 sequences are SGHVS and FQNEAQ. CDR3 DNA (partial): TGTGCCAGCAGCTTAGCCCCAGATGGGGAG. This gives the protein CASSLAPDGE. The whole CDR3 protein is CASSLAPDGELFF.

This clone was recorded many times. The read ends 3 residues shy of where the CDR3 ends; the end is completed using the germline J gene. This rearrangement joins TRBV13 to TRBJ2-7, with 8 bases lining up with TRBD2. Germline V gene data show CDR1 as PRHDT and CDR2 as FYEKMQ (reference sequence). The J segment lost 2 bases and the V segment lost 4 bases, leaving 4 bases of the junction unmatched. The CDR3 covers 14 residues. The CDR3 bases that were read are TGTGCCAGCAGCTCCAGCGGGAGACCCTACGAG. It yields the protein CASSSSGRPYE. The CDR3 as a whole reads CASSSSGRPYEQYF.

This clone was detected ten times or more. The CDR3 end is not reached by the read, which stops 3 residues before it; the germline J gene fills it in. The V gene is TRBV29-1, the J gene TRBJ1-2; 8 bases are a match to TRBD1. Germline assignment: CDR1 SQVTM and CDR2 ANQGSEA. This CDR3 has 14 amino acids. CDR3 loop: CSATDTGGKEGYTF. Incomplete CDR3 DNA: TGCAGCGCCACCGACACAGGGGGGAAGGAGGGC.

This clone was counted ten times or more. The read ends 3 residues before the CDR3 terminus; that terminus is restored from the germline J gene. The chain uses TRBV5-4 and TRBJ2-3, with a possible D match to TRBD1 (5 bases). Trimming took 2 bases from V and 0 from J, leaving 10 bases between them. The length of the CDR3 is 15 residues. Germline V gives CDR1 SGHNT, CDR2 YYREEE (reference sequence). The CDR3 protein is CASSFRTTSTDTQYF. CDR3 bases read: TGTGCCAGCAGCTTCAGGACAACTAGCACAGATACG.

There are many counts of this clone. With the read ending 3 residues before the CDR3 end, the germline J gene is used to fill in that end. This sequence joins TRBV5-6 and TRBJ2-5; the D is unclear. Trimming took 2 bases from V and 3 from J, leaving 11 bases between them. CDR1 is SGHDT, CDR2 YYEEEE, per germline. CDR3 length: 14 amino acids. The CDR3 is CASSFYEREETQYF. CDR3 DNA, as far as it was read: TGTGCCAGCAGCTTCTATGAGCGTGAAGAGACC.

This clone came up many times. The read is 3 residues too short to cover the CDR3 end, so that end is filled in from the germline J gene. The J gene is TRBJ2-5, the V gene TRBV10-3; D unresolved. V dropped 3 bases and J dropped 3 bases, with 14 bases sitting between them. Germline V lookup: CDR1 ENHRY, CDR2 SYGVKD. The CDR3 extends over 15 amino acids. The DNA read from the CDR3 is TGTGCCATCAGTGACCTTGGCGGAGCGAAAGAGACC. This gives the protein CAISDLGGAKET. The full CDR3 sequence reads CAISDLGGAKETQYF.

Notes on this clone: The read halts 3 residues ahead of the CDR3 end, with the missing end drawn from the germline J gene. The V call is TRBV20-1, the J call TRBJ2-1, with 10 bases aligning to TRBD2. Germline CDR1 reads DFQATT; CDR2 reads SNEGSKA (reference sequence). V trimming: 3 bases; J trimming: 5 bases; junction bases outside the gene matches: 7. The CDR3 is 15 residues long. The CDR3 DNA, read in part, is TGCAGTGCTAGCCCTAGCGGGAGTGGCGACAATGAG. It translates to CSASPSGSGDNE. The full-length CDR3 reads as CSASPSGSGDNEQFF.

This clone was counted at least ten times. The read halts 3 residues ahead of the CDR3 end, with the missing end drawn from the germline J gene. J is TRBJ1-1 and V is TRBV19; D not certain. This CDR3 spans 16 amino acids. Germline V gene lookup returns CDR1 LNHDA and CDR2 SQIVND (reference sequence). V lost 2 bases, J lost 1 base, and 14 bases lay in between. The CDR3 loop is CASSIKSWAKNTEAFF. CDR3 bases read: TGTGCCAGTAGTATAAAATCTTGGGCAAAGAACACTGAA.